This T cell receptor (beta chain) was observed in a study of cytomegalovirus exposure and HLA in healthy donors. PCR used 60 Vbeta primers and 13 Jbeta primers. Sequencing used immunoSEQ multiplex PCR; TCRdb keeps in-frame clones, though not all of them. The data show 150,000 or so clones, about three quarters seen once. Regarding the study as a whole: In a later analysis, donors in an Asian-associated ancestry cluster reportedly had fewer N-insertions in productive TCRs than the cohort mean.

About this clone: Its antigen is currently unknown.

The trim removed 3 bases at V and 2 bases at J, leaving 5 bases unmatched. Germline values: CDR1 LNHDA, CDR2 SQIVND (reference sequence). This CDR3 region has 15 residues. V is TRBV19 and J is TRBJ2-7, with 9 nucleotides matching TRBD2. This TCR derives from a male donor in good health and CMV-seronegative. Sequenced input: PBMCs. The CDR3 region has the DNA TGTGCCAGTAGTATCATGGCTAGCGGGACCTACGAGCAGTACTTC. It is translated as CASSIMASGTYEQYF.